Detailed here is one TCR beta chain. The sample belongs to a study of shared clonotypes between healthy human individuals. Only Caucasian adults living in Nashville, Tennessee made up the donor group. The CDR3 runs to 14 residues. Per germline, CDR1 LGHNA and CDR2 YNFKEQ. The V end was cut by 1 base, the J end by 5 bases, with 11 bases between. Each subset's genomic DNA was split evenly across several immunoSEQ plates. On ten immunoSEQ deep assay plates, unsorted PBMC DNA was sequenced. The protocol was immunoSEQ multiplex PCR, while the TCRdb copy is restricted to in-frame clones and leaves out a portion. The sample holds around 440,000 clones; about 74% are singletons and the top ten take 12%.

The chain recombines TRBV4-2 with TRBJ1-1; D may be TRBD1 (5 bases). The sample was PBMCs. This clonotype was sampled from a woman in her thirties or forties in good health. Some clones in this sample may be carry-over from other donors' samples. CDR3: CASSQAWGETEAFF. The CDR3, as DNA: TGTGCCAGCAGCCAAGCCTGGGGGGAAACTGAAGCTTTCTTT.